This TCR beta chain came from a study of cytomegalovirus exposure and HLA in healthy donors. Produced via immunoSEQ multiplex PCR; TCRdb's table is partial and in-frame only. The table has fewer than 250,000 clones, approximately 87% seen once. Germline V gene sequence: CDR1 SGHRS, CDR2 YFSETQ. The CDR3 runs 12 residues. Trimming took off 4 bases at V and 8 bases at J, with 10 bases between the two ends. This clone was detected once. The TCR was taken from a man between 18 and 29 years old in good health and CMV-seronegative. The sequencing input was PBMCs. J is TRBJ2-1 and V is TRBV5-1; weak D call: TRBD2 (6 bases). The CDR3 loop reads CASSPWGDEQFF. The CDR3 DNA is TGCGCCAGCAGCCCGTGGGGGGATGAGCAGTTCTTC.